This TCR beta chain was sequenced for a study of blood T cell repertoires in COVID-19. Background on the study: Samples representing acute and convalescent COVID-19 were sourced from the United States, Italy and Spain. T cells, B-cell-depleted T cells, or PBMCs supplied cDNA or gDNA.

In the source study's methods: Reference gene primer amplification yielded estimated nucleated cell counts. Assay: immunoSEQ multiplex PCR; the TCRdb copy retains only in-frame clones and omits some. V, J and clone size are those of that table, while D and trimming were read from the DNA. The sample has around 180,000 clones; 80% to 85% are singletons. The material sequenced was peripheral blood. The receptor's source is a woman aged 25 to 45 with acute or convalescent COVID-19.

The CDR3 DNA sequence: TGTGCCAGTAGTATCCTGGGGGGTGGCAATCAGCCCCAGCATTTT. Its protein product is CASSILGGGNQPQHF. The rearrangement links TRBV19 to TRBJ1-5; tentative D call: TRBD1 (5 bases). The CDR3 extends over 15 amino acids. The germline CDR1 and CDR2 sequences are LNHDA and SQIVND (reference sequence). The V gene lost 3 bases and the J gene lost 2 bases, with 11 bases spanning the gap. Full variable domain (remainder filled in from reference TRBV19 and TRBJ1-5): DGGITQSPKYLFRKEGQNVTLSCEQNLNHDAMYWYRQDPGQGLRLIYYSQIVNDFQKGDIAEGYSVSREKKESFPLTVTSAQKNPTAFYLCASSILGGGNQPQHFGDGTRLSIL.